A selection of T cell receptor beta chains follows, all from one sample in a study of blood T cell dynamics during melanoma immunotherapy. Measured with immunoSEQ multiplex PCR; TCRdb has only the in-frame clones, and not every one. The sample has under 15,000 clones, 70% to 90% seen once; the top ten hold less than 6%. Sequenced material: blood, taken from a patient treated with checkpoint blockade. These receptors all stem from a human donor with melanoma. CDR3s include the opening cysteine and the closing phenylalanine or tryptophan. D genes are given only for firm matches. Size tells how often a clone was seen (once, few, many) or the class of an expanded clone, and some rows leave it out.

d_call j_call v_call clone_size cdr3_length cdr3_nt cdr3_aa
- TRBJ1-4 TRBV11-3 - 15 TGTGCCAGCAGCCGTCGGGGCAGGGGAAATGAAAAACTGTTTTTT CASSRRGRGNEKLFF
- TRBJ2-1 TRBV7-6 - 15 TGTGCCGGCAGCTTAAACCCAGGGGGGCACAATGAGCAGTTCTTC CAGSLNPGGHNEQFF
- TRBJ2-7 TRBV27 - 13 TGTGCCAGCAGTTTGGGGGGTCCATCCGAGCAGTACTTC CASSLGGPSEQYF
- TRBJ2-5 TRBV21-1 - 16 TGTGCCAGCAGCAAAGAGGCTAGGCGGCACCAAGAGACCCAGTACTTC CASSKEARRHQETQYF
- TRBJ1-2 TRBV11-2 - 16 TGTGCCAGCAGCTCATACAAGGAGCTATCTAACTATGGCTACACCTTC CASSSYKELSNYGYTF
- TRBJ2-5 TRBV5-6 - 13 TGTGCCAGCAGCCATAGGGACCAAGGGACCCAGTACTTC CASSHRDQGTQYF
TRBD1 TRBJ2-1 TRBV2 - 14 TGTGCCAGCAGTGGGGACAGGCAATACAATGAGCAGTTCTTC CASSGDRQYNEQFF
TRBD2 TRBJ2-7 TRBV18 once 14 TGTGCCAGCTCACCTCGCGGGAGGGCCTACGAGCAGTACTTC CASSPRGRAYEQYF
TRBD1 TRBJ1-6 TRBV10-1 - 15 TGCGCCAGCAGTGGAGAGGGACAGGGGAATTCACCCCTCCACTTT CASSGEGQGNSPLHF
- TRBJ1-1 TRBV28 - 13 TGTGCCAGCACCCCGCCCATGAACACTGAAGCTTTCTTT CASTPPMNTEAFF
- TRBJ2-2 TRBV7-7 - 16 TGTGCTAGCAGCTTAGCGCCCCCATTCCTTCCCGGGGAGCTGTTTTTT CASSLAPPFLPGELFF
- TRBJ2-1 TRBV29-1 - 16 TGCAGCTCAGTTGGGCATCGCTTGAGCTCCTACAATGAGCAGTTCTTC CSSVGHRLSSYNEQFF
TRBD2 TRBJ2-2 TRBV4-3 - 16 TGCGCCAGCAGCCAGATAGCGGGAGGGACCATCGGGGAGCTGTTTTTT CASSQIAGGTIGELFF
TRBD2 TRBJ2-1 TRBV7-9 - 17 TGTGCCAGCAGCTCCCTAAGGAGGGCGGGAGGAGGCAATGAGCAGTTCTTC CASSSLRRAGGGNEQFF
- TRBJ2-1 TRBV7-9 - 13 TGTGCCAGCAGACGGGGCGCGGCCAATGAGCAGTTCTTC CASRRGAANEQFF
TRBD1 TRBJ2-1 TRBV6-5 - 13 TGTGCCAGCAGGGGACAGGGGGCGAATGAGCAGTTCTTC CASRGQGANEQFF
- TRBJ2-4 TRBV6-5 - 13 TGTGCCAGCAGCCGAGCCGACGGTGACATTCAGTACTTC CASSRADGDIQYF
- TRBJ1-4 TRBV27 - 19 TGTGCCAGCAGTTTACGGCGAGGGTACCCGCTTGCAACTAATGAAAAACTGTTTTTT CASSLRRGYPLATNEKLFF
- TRBJ2-5 TRBV7-2 - 15 TGTGCCAGCAGCTTAGTAGCGAAAACCCAAGAGACCCAGTACTTC CASSLVAKTQETQYF
- TRBJ1-5 TRBV28 - 14 TGTGCCAGCAGGCCTCTTGAGGGGGATCAGTCCCAGCATTTT CASRPLEGDQSQHF
TRBD1 TRBJ2-6 TRBV12-5 - 20 TGTGCTAGTGGTTTCACGGCGCCGGGACAGGGGTTATCTGGGGCCAACGTCCTGACTTTC CASGFTAPGQGLSGANVLTF
- TRBJ1-5 TRBV10-3 - 14 TGTGCCAGACGAGCGGGGGCTGGTTTTCAGCCCCAGCATTTT CARRAGAGFQPQHF
- TRBJ2-7 TRBV7-3 - 11 TGTGCCAGCTTCTATTCCTACGAGCAGTACTTC CASFYSYEQYF
- TRBJ2-1 TRBV5-4 - 13 TGTGCCAGCAGCTTGCAGGGTGGGAATGAGCAGTTCTTC CASSLQGGNEQFF
- TRBJ2-7 TRBV11-3 - 14 TGTGCCAGCAGCTCGGGTGGTAGCGGCTACGAGCAGTACTTC CASSSGGSGYEQYF
- TRBJ2-1 TRBV27 - 12 TGTGCCAGCAGTTTATTTGGAGGTGAGCAGTTCTTC CASSLFGGEQFF
- TRBJ2-5 TRBV10-3 - 14 TGTGCCATCAGTGTCGCCGGGGGCCAAGAGACCCAGTACTTC CAISVAGGQETQYF
- TRBJ2-5 TRBV29-1 - 13 TGCAGCGTTGGTGGGACCTTTGGGGAGACCCAGTACTTC CSVGGTFGETQYF
TRBD1 TRBJ2-2 TRBV18 once 15 TGTGCCAGCTCACCACGCCAGGGGGCCGTCGGGGAGCTGTTTTTT CASSPRQGAVGELFF
TRBD1 TRBJ1-2 TRBV5-5 - 14 TGTGCCAGCAGCCCGGGCGGGACAGGGCCCGGCTACACCTTC CASSPGGTGPGYTF
TRBD1 TRBJ1-5 TRBV2 - 14 TGTGCCAGCACGGGGGACAGGGGGTATCAGCCCCAGCATTTT CASTGDRGYQPQHF
TRBD2 TRBJ2-2 TRBV30 once 14 TGTGCCTTCCCTAGCGGGAGGGCCGCCGGGGAGCTGTTTTTT CAFPSGRAAGELFF
- TRBJ2-7 TRBV6-1 - 14 TGTGCCAGCAGTGCCCGCAGGGGGGCCCTCGAGCAGTACTTC CASSARRGALEQYF
TRBD2 TRBJ2-6 TRBV4-2 once 19 TGTGCCAGCAGACCCGGACTAGCGGGAAGGCAAGCTGGGGCCAACGTCCTGACTTTC CASRPGLAGRQAGANVLTF
- TRBJ1-1 TRBV18 - 12 TGTGCCAGCTCACGTATTAGGGGTCGGGCTTTCTTT CASSRIRGRAFF
- TRBJ2-7 TRBV7-9 - 14 TGTGCCAGCAGCCCTCTCGACGGGTCCTACGAGCAGTACTTC CASSPLDGSYEQYF
TRBD1 TRBJ1-2 TRBV29-1 - 13 TGCAGCGCCCCCGGACAGGGGGTCTATGGCTACACCTTC CSAPGQGVYGYTF
TRBD2 TRBJ2-2 TRBV6-1 - 15 TGTGCCAGCAGTATGACTAGCGGGAGCACCGGGGAGCTGTTTTTT CASSMTSGSTGELFF
- TRBJ2-5 TRBV27 once 14 TGTGCCAGCAGTTTTTCCGTCGGAGTAGAGACCCAGTACTTC CASSFSVGVETQYF
- TRBJ2-2 TRBV6-6 - 14 TGTGCCAGCAGTTATGGTCGGAACACCGGGGAGCTGTTTTTT CASSYGRNTGELFF
TRBD2 TRBJ2-7 TRBV28 - 14 TGTGCCAGCAGTCGACTAGCGGACGATATCGAGCAGTACTTC CASSRLADDIEQYF
TRBD2 TRBJ2-1 TRBV11-3 - 14 TGTGCCAGCAGCTTAGTTGCGGGGGTTAATGAGCAGTTCTTC CASSLVAGVNEQFF
- TRBJ1-2 TRBV6-1 - 14 TGTGCCAGCAGTGGAGCCAGGCCGAACTATGGCTACACCTTC CASSGARPNYGYTF
- TRBJ1-2 TRBV4-3 once 15 TGCGCCAGCAGCCAGGGTACAGTATCGAACTATGGCTACACCTTC CASSQGTVSNYGYTF
- TRBJ1-1 TRBV19 - 14 TGTGCCAGTAGTAACAGGGTCACGAACACTGGAGCTTTCTTT CASSNRVTNTGAFF
- TRBJ2-1 TRBV7-2 - 12 TGTGCCAGCAGCGCCATCCTAGGTGAGCAGTTCTTC CASSAILGEQFF
TRBD1 TRBJ1-1 TRBV7-9 - 14 TGTGCCAGCAGAAACACCGGACAGGGCGCAACGGCTTTCTTT CASRNTGQGATAFF